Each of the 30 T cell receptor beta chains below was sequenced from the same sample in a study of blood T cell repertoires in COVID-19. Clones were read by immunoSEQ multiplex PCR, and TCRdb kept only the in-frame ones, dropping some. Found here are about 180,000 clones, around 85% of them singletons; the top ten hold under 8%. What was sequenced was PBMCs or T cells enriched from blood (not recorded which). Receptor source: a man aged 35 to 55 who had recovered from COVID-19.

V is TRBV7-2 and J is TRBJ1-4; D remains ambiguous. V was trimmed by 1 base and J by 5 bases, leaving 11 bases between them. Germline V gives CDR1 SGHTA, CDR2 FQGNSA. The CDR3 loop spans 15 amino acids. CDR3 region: CASSLGSLGNEKLFF. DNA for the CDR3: TGTGCCAGCAGCTTAGGCTCCCTCGGGAATGAAAAACTGTTTTTT.

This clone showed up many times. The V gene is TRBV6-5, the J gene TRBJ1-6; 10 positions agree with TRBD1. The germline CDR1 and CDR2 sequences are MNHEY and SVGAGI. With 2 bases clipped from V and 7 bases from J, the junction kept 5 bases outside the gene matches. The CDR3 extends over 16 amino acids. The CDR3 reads CASSYKGQGLNSPLHF. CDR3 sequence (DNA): TGTGCCAGCAGTTACAAGGGACAGGGGTTAAATTCACCCCTCCACTTT.

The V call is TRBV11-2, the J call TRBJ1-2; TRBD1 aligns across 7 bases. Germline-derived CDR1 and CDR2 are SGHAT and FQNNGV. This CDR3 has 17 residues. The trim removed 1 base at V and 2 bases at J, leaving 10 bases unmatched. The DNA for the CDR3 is TGTGCCAGCAGCTTAGTGAGAGACAGGGAAGAGAACTATGGCTACACCTTC. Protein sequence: CASSLVRDREENYGYTF.

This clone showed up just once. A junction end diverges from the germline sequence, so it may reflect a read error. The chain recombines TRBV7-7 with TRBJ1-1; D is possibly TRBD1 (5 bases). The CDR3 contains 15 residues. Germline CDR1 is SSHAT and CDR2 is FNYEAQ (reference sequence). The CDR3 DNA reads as TGTGCTAGCAGCTTAGCTGTCAGGGAGGGGTCTGAAGCTTTCTTT. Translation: CASSLAVREGSEAFF.

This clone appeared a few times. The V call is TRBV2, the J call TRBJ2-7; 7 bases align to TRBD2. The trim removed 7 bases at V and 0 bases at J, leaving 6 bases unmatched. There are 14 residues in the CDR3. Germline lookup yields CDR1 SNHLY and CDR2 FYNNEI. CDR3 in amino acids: CASISGSHSYEQYF. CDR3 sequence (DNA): TGTGCCAGCATTAGCGGGTCACACTCCTACGAGCAGTACTTC. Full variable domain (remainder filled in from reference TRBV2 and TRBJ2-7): EPEVTQTPSHQVTQMGQEVILRCVPISNHLYFYWYRQILGQKVEFLVSFYNNEISEKSEIFDDQFSVERPDGSNFTLKIRSTKLEDSAMYFCASISGSHSYEQYFGPGTRLTVT.

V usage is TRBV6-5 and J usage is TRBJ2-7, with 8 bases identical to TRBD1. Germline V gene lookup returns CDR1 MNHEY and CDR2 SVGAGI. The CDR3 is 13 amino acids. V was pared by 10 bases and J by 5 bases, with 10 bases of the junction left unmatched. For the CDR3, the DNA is TGTGCCACCGAGAGGACAGGGCTCGACGAGCAGTACTTC. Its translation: CATERTGLDEQYF.

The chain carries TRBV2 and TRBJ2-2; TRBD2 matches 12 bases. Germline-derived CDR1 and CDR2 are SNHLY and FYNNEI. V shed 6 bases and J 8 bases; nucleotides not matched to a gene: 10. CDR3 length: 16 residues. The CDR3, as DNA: TGTGCCAGCAGCCAAGGACTAGCGGGGAAGGGAGGGGAGCTGTTTTTT. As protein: CASSQGLAGKGGELFF.

CDR3 sequence reads: CASRDRDRGRDEQFF. CDR3 bases: TGTGCCAGCAGAGACCGGGACAGGGGAAGGGATGAGCAGTTCTTC. The genes are TRBV2 and TRBJ2-1; 10 positions match TRBD1. V gave up 6 bases and J gave up 8 bases; unmatched junction bases: 10. CDR1 is SNHLY, CDR2 FYNNEI, per germline. This CDR3 is 15 amino acids long. Using reference TRBV2 and TRBJ2-1 for the parts outside the CDR3, the full variable domain is EPEVTQTPSHQVTQMGQEVILRCVPISNHLYFYWYRQILGQKVEFLVSFYNNEISEKSEIFDDQFSVERPDGSNFTLKIRSTKLEDSAMYFCASRDRDRGRDEQFFGPGTRLTVL.

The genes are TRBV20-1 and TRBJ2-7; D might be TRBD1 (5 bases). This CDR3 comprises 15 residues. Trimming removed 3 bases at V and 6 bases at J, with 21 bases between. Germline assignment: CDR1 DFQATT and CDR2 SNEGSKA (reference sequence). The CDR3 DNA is TGCAGTGCTAGTTCCGGGTCAGGGCTTTTCTCCGAGCAGTACTTC. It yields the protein CSASSGSGLFSEQYF.

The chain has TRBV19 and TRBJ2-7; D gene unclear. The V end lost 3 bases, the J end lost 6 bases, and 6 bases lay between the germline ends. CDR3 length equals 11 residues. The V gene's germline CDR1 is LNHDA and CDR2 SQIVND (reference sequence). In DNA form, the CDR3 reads TGTGCCAGTAGTATGAAGCCCGAGCAGTACTTC. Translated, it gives CASSMKPEQYF.

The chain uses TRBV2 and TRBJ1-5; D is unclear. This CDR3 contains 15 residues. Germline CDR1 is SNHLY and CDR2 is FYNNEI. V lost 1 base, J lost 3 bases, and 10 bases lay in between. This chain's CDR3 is CASSEEEGLNQPQHF. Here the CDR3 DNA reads TGTGCCAGCAGTGAAGAGGAGGGTCTCAATCAGCCCCAGCATTTT.

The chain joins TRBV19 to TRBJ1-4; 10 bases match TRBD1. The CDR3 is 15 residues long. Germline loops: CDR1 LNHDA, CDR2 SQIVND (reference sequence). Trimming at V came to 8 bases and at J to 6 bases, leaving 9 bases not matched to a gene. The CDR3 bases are TGTGCCAGTTCTTCAGACAGGGGGCTTCATGAAAAACTGTTTTTT. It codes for CASSSDRGLHEKLFF.

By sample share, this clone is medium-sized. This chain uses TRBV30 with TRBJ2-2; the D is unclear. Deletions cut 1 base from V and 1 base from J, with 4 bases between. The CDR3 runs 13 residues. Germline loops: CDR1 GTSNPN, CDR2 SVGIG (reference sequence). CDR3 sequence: CAWSGENTGELFF. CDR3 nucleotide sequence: TGTGCCTGGAGTGGAGAGAACACCGGGGAGCTGTTTTTT.

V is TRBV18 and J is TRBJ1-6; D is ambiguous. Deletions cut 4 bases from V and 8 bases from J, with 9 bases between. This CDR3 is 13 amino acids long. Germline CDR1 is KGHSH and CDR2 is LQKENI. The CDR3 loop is CASSRARDSPLHF. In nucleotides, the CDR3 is TGTGCCAGCTCACGCGCACGTGATTCACCCCTCCACTTT.

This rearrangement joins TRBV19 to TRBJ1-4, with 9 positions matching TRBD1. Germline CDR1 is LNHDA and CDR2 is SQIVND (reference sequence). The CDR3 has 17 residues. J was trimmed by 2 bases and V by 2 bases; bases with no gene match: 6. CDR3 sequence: CASSIWGQGATNEKLFF. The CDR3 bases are TGTGCCAGTAGTATATGGGGACAGGGCGCGACTAATGAAAAACTGTTTTTT. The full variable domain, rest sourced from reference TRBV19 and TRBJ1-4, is DGGITQSPKYLFRKEGQNVTLSCEQNLNHDAMYWYRQDPGQGLRLIYYSQIVNDFQKGDIAEGYSVSREKKESFPLTVTSAQKNPTAFYLCASSIWGQGATNEKLFFGSGTQLSVL.

CDR3 residues: CASSSGTGYEQYF. The CDR3 nucleotides read TGTGCCAGCAGCTCAGGGACGGGTTACGAGCAGTACTTC. The rearrangement joins TRBV13 to TRBJ2-7; D possibly uses TRBD1 or TRBD2 (5 bases each). Germline assignment: CDR1 PRHDT and CDR2 FYEKMQ (reference sequence). Trimming removed 4 bases at V and 4 bases at J, with 11 bases between. The CDR3 has 13 amino acids.

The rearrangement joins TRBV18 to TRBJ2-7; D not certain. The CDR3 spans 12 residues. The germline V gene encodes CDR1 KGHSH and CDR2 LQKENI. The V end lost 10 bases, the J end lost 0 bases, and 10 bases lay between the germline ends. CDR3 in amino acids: CATSRSSYEQYF. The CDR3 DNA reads TGTGCCACCAGTCGATCCTCCTACGAGCAGTACTTC.

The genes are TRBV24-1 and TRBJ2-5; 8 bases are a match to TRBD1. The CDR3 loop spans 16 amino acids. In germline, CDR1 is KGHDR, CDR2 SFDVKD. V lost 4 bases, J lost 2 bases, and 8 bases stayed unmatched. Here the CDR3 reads CATSDPGQGPQETQYF. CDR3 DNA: TGTGCCACCAGTGACCCCGGACAGGGACCTCAAGAGACCCAGTACTTC.

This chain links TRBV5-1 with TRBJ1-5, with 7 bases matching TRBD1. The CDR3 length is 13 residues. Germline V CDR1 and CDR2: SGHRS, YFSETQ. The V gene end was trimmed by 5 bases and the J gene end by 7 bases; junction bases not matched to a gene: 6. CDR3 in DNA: TGCGCCAGCAGTGCACAGGGGAGGCAGCCCCAGCATTTT. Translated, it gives CASSAQGRQPQHF.

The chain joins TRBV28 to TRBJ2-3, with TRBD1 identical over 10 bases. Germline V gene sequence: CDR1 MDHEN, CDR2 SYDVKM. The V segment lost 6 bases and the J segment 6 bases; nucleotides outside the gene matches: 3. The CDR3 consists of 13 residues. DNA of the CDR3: TGTGCCAGCAGCCGGACAGGGGGGGATACGCAGTATTTT. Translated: CASSRTGGDTQYF.

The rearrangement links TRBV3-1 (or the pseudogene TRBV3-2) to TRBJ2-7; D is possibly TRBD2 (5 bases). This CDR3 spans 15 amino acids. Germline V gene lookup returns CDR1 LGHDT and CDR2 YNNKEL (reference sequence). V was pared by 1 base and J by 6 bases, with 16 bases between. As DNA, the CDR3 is TGTGCCAGCAGCCAAGGCGGGTTCCAGCCCTTCGAGCAGTACTTC. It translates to CASSQGGFQPFEQYF.

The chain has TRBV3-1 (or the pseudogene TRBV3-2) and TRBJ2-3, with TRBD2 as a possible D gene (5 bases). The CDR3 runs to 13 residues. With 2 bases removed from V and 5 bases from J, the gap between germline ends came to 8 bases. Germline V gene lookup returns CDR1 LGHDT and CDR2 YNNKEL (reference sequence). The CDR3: CASSQTRGDTQYF. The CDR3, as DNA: TGTGCCAGCAGCCAAACCCGGGGAGATACGCAGTATTTT.

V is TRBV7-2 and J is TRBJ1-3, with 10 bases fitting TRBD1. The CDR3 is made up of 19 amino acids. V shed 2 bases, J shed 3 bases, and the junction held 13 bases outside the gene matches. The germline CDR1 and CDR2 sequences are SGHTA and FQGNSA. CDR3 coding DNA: TGTGCCAGCAGCTTACTTCCTCCGGGACAGGGGAGGGTTGGAAACACCATATATTTT. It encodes CASSLLPPGQGRVGNTIYF.

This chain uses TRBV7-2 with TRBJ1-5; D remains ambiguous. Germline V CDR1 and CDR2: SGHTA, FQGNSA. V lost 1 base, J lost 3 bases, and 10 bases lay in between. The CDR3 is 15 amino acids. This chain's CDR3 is CASSLEMNTNQPQHF. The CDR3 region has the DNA TGTGCCAGCAGCTTAGAGATGAACACCAATCAGCCCCAGCATTTT.

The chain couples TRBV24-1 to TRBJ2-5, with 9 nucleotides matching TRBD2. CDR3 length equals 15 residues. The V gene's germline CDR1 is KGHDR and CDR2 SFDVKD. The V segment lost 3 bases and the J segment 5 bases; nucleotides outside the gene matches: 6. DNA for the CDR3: TGTGCCACCAGTGATACAGGGAGCGGGGGGGAGACCCAGTACTTC. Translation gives CATSDTGSGGETQYF.

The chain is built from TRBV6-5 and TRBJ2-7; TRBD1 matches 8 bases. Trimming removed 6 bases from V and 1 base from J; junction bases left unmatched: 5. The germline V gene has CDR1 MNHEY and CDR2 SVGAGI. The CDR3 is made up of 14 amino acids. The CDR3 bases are TGTGCCAGCAGGATTGACAGGGGATCCTACGAGCAGTACTTC. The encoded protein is CASRIDRGSYEQYF.

The CDR3 loop reads CASSVGRTGGEQYF. CDR3 sequence (DNA): TGTGCCAGCAGCGTAGGGCGAACAGGTGGAGAGCAGTACTTC. V and J are TRBV9 and TRBJ2-7; maybe TRBD1 (5 bases). Germline values: CDR1 SGDLS, CDR2 YYNGEE. The CDR3 covers 14 residues. V shed 0 bases and J shed 7 bases, with 14 bases lying between them.

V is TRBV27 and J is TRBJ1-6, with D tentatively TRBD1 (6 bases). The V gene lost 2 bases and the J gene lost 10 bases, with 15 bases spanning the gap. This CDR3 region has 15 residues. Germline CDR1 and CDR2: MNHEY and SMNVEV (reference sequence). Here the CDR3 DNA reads TGTGCCAGCAGTTTACAGAGCCAGGGGAGATCACCCCTCCACTTT. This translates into CASSLQSQGRSPLHF.

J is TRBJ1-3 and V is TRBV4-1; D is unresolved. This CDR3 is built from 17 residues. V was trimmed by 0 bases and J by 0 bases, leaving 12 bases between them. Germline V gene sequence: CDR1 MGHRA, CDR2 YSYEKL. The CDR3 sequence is CASSQDIQTLSGNTIYF. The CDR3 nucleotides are TGCGCCAGCAGCCAAGATATCCAGACACTCTCTGGAAACACCATATATTTT.

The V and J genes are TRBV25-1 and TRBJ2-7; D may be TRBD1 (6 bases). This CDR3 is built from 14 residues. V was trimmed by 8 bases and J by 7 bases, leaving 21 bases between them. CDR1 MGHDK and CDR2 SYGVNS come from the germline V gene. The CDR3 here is CASRVDSFTGEQYF. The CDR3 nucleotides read TGTGCCAGCCGAGTGGACAGTTTTACGGGAGAGCAGTACTTC.